This TCR beta chain was recovered during a study of blood T cell repertoires in COVID-19. Study context: Material from acute and convalescent COVID-19 was sourced from the United States, Italy and Spain. Sources were T cells, B-cell-depleted T cells, or PBMCs; the material itself was cDNA or gDNA.

Germline CDR1 is KGHSH and CDR2 is LQKENI. The germline V and J ends were trimmed by 0 bases and 1 base, with 6 bases remaining between them. This CDR3 spans 14 amino acids. In the study's own analysis: Nucleated cell counts were estimated from reference gene primer amplification. Measured with immunoSEQ multiplex PCR; TCRdb has only the in-frame clones, and not every one. The V and J calls and clone size were taken over from that table, and D and trimming were inferred from the DNA. Of more than 100,000 clones in the sample, 85% to 90% were seen once. The TCR sequence derives from a man of 80 years or more with acute or convalescent COVID-19. Sequenced input: peripheral blood. This chain links TRBV18 with TRBJ2-5; D uncertain. CDR3 in DNA: TGTGCCAGCTCACCACCCCACAGCCAAGAGACCCAGTACTTC. Protein: CASSPPHSQETQYF.